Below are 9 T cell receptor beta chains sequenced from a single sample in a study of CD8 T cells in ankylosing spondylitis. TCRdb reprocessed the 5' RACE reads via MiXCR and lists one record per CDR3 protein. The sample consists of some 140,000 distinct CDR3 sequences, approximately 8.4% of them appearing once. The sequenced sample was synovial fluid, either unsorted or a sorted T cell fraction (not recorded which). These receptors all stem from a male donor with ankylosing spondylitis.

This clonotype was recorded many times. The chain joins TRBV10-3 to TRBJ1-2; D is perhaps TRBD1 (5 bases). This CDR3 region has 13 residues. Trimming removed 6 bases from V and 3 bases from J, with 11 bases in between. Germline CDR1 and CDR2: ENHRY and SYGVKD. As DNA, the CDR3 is TGTGCCATCAGCCGGGGAGGGGACTATGGCTACACCTTC. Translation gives CAISRGGDYGYTF.

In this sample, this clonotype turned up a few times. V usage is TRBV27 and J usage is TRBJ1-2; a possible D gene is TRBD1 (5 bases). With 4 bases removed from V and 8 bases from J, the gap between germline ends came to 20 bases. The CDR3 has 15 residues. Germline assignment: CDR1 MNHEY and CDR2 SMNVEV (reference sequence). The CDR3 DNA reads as TGTGCCAGCAGTTCAACAACAAAGACAGTCCCCGGCTACACCTTC. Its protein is CASSSTTKTVPGYTF.

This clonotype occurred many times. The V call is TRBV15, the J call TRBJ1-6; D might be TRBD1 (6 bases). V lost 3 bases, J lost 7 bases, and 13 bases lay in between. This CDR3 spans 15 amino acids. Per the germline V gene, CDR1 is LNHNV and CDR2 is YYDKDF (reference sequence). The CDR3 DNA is TGTGCCACCAGCAGGACTAGCCAGGGGAATTCACCCCTCCACTTT. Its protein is CATSRTSQGNSPLHF.

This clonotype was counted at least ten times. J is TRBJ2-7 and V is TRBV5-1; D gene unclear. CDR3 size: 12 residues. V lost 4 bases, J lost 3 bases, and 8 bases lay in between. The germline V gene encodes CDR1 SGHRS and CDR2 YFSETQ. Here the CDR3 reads CASSKAIYEQYF. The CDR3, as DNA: TGCGCCAGCAGCAAAGCCATCTACGAGCAGTACTTC. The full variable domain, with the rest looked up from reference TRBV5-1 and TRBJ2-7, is KAGVTQTPRYLIKTRGQQVTLSCSPISGHRSVSWYQQTPGQGLQFLFEYFSETQRNKGNFPGRFSGRQFSNSRSEMNVSTLELGDSALYLCASSKAIYEQYFGPGTRLTVT.

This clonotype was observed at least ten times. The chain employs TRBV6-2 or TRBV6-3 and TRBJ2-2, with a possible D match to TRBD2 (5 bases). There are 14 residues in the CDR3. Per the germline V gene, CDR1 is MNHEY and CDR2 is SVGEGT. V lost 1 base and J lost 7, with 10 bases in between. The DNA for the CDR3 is TGTGCCAGCAGTTACTTAACCGGGATCGGGGAGCTGTTTTTT. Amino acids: CASSYLTGIGELFF.

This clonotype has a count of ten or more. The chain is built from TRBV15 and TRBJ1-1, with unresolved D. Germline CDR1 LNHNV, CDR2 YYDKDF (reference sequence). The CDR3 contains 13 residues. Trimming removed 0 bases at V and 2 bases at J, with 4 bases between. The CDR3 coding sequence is TGTGCCACCAGCAGAGATAAAAACACTGAAGCTTTCTTT. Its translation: CATSRDKNTEAFF.

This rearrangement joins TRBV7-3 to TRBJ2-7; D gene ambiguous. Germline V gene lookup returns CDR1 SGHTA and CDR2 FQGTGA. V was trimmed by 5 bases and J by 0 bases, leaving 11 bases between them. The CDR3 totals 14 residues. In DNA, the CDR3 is TGTGCCAGCAGCCCCGGGTCGAGCTCCTACGAGCAGTACTTC. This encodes CASSPGSSSYEQYF.

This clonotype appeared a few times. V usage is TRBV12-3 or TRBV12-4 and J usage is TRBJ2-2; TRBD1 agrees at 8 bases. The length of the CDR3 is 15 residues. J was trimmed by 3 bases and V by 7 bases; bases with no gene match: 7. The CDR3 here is CASTPETGDTGELFF. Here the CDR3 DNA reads TGTGCCAGCACCCCCGAGACAGGGGACACCGGGGAGCTGTTTTTT.

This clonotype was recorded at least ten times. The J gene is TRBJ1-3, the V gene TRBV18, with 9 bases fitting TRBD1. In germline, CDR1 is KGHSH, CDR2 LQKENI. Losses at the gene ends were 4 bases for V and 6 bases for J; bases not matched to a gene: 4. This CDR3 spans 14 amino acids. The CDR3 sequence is CASSLGQGVNTIYF. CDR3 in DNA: TGTGCCAGCTCACTGGGACAGGGAGTAAACACCATATATTTT.